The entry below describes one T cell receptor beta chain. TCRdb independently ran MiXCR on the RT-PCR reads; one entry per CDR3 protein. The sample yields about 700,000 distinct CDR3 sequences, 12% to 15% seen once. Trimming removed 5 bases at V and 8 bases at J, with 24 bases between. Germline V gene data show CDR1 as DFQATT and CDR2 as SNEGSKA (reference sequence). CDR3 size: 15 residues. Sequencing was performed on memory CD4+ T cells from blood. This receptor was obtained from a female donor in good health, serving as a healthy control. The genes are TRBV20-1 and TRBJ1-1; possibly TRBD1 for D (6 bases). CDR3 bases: TGCAGTGCTCAAGATTGGCACAGGGACGGTACGGAAGCTTTCTTT. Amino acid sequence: CSAQDWHRDGTEAFF.